The 18 T cell receptor beta chains below come from one sample, sequenced in a study of shared clonotypes between healthy human individuals. Naive-designated CD8 cells lacked CD45RO, were positively enriched for CCR7, and omitted terminally differentiated effector memory CD45RA+ cells. The data were produced by immunoSEQ multiplex PCR, yet TCRdb's version contains in-frame clones alone and is incomplete. Among around 2,100,000 clones listed, about 95% were seen once. Sequences were obtained from naive CD8+ T cells sorted from blood. The receptors here all came from a man between 18 and 35 years old in good health.

This clone was counted once. The rearrangement joins TRBV5-4 to TRBJ2-5, with D perhaps TRBD1 (5 bases). Trimming shortened V by 1 base and J by 1 base, and 11 bases separated the two germline ends. The CDR3 has 15 amino acids. Germline values: CDR1 SGHNT, CDR2 YYREEE (reference sequence). CDR3 residues: CASSLKGQGQETQYF. CDR3 DNA sequence: TGTGCCAGCAGCTTGAAGGGGCAGGGCCAAGAGACCCAGTACTTC.

The chain uses TRBV2 and TRBJ2-2, with D uncertain. This CDR3 region has 18 residues. With 6 bases removed from V and 4 bases from J, the gap between germline ends came to 24 bases. Germline V gene data show CDR1 as SNHLY and CDR2 as FYNNEI. The CDR3 sequence: CASSPIPTVAVGTGELFF. In DNA form, the CDR3 reads TGTGCCAGCAGCCCGATCCCTACCGTCGCGGTTGGCACCGGGGAGCTGTTTTTT. The full variable domain, its missing parts supplied by reference TRBV2 and TRBJ2-2, is EPEVTQTPSHQVTQMGQEVILRCVPISNHLYFYWYRQILGQKVEFLVSFYNNEISEKSEIFDDQFSVERPDGSNFTLKIRSTKLEDSAMYFCASSPIPTVAVGTGELFFGEGSRLTVL.

This rearrangement joins TRBV4-3 to TRBJ2-1, with D uncertain. CDR3 length: 15 amino acids. Germline CDR1 reads LGHNA; CDR2 reads YSLEER. Trimming took off 0 bases at V and 5 bases at J, with 11 bases between the two ends. The CDR3 coding sequence is TGCGCCAGCAGCCAAGAAAGAGGTGCTCACAATGAGCAGTTCTTC. Its translation: CASSQERGAHNEQFF.

This clone occurred once. The chain is built from TRBV6-5 and TRBJ1-2, with 7 bases that match TRBD1. From germline, CDR1 is MNHEY and CDR2 SVGAGI. J was trimmed by 2 bases and V by 5 bases; bases with no gene match: 5. The CDR3 contains 14 residues. CDR3: CASSATGANYGYTF. CDR3 in DNA: TGTGCCAGCAGTGCCACAGGGGCGAACTATGGCTACACCTTC.

This chain links TRBV5-4 with TRBJ2-2; a weak D match, TRBD2 (6 bases). V lost 5 bases and J 3 bases, leaving 23 bases between the germline ends. The CDR3 covers 18 residues. Germline-derived CDR1 and CDR2 are SGHNT and YYREEE (reference sequence). The chain's CDR3 is CASSSSGPGGGDTGELFF. The CDR3 DNA reads as TGTGCCAGCAGTTCCTCGGGACCCGGGGGAGGAGACACCGGGGAGCTGTTTTTT. The whole variable domain, filled in from reference TRBV5-4 and TRBJ2-2, reads ETGVTQSPTHLIKTRGQQVTLRCSSQSGHNTVSWYQQALGQGPQFIFQYYREEENGRGNFPPRFSGLQFPNYSSELNVNALELDDSALYLCASSSSGPGGGDTGELFFGEGSRLTVL.

The chain recombines TRBV29-1 with TRBJ2-5; TRBD1 agrees at 7 bases. This CDR3 is 16 amino acids long. The germline V gene encodes CDR1 SQVTM and CDR2 ANQGSEA. Germline trimming cut 6 bases from V and 1 base from J; bases unmatched to any gene: 14. The CDR3 region is CSVDYIIDRVQETQYF. The CDR3 DNA reads as TGCAGCGTCGATTACATAATTGACAGGGTCCAAGAGACCCAGTACTTC.

The rearrangement joins TRBV11-2 to TRBJ2-5; 8 nucleotides agree with TRBD2. V trimming: 3 bases; J trimming: 5 bases; junction bases outside the gene matches: 2. The germline gives CDR1 SGHAT, CDR2 FQNNGV. The length of the CDR3 is 13 residues. The CDR3 sequence: CASSFASGETQYF. The CDR3 DNA follows: TGTGCCAGCAGCTTCGCTAGCGGGGAGACCCAGTACTTC.

This sequence joins TRBV2 and TRBJ2-5, with a tentative D call TRBD2 (6 bases). Trimming took off 11 bases at V and 1 base at J, with 14 bases between the two ends. Germline CDR1 SNHLY, CDR2 FYNNEI. The CDR3 is 13 amino acids. CDR3 DNA: TGTGCCGGCCATATAGCGGCCCAAGAGACCCAGTACTTC. It codes for CAGHIAAQETQYF.

This rearrangement joins TRBV6-5 to TRBJ1-2; 8 nucleotides line up with TRBD1. V lost 7 bases and J lost 7; bases outside the gene matches: 14. This CDR3 has 15 residues. Germline CDR1 is MNHEY and CDR2 is SVGAGI. The CDR3 sequence: CASISNGPGGGGYTF. The CDR3 bases are TGTGCCAGCATCTCAAATGGGCCAGGGGGCGGTGGCTACACCTTC.

The J gene is TRBJ2-5, the V gene TRBV6-6; D is perhaps TRBD1 (5 bases). The CDR3 runs to 16 residues. Germline assignment: CDR1 MNHNY and CDR2 SVGAGI (reference sequence). The germline V and J ends were trimmed by 2 bases and 1 base, with 14 bases remaining between them. This chain's CDR3 is CASSYDSTPIQETQYF. DNA for the CDR3: TGTGCCAGCAGTTACGACAGTACCCCCATCCAAGAGACCCAGTACTTC.

This chain connects TRBV5-1 to TRBJ1-1; D not certain. Trimming pared 4 bases from V and 0 bases from J, leaving 13 bases between. The CDR3 consists of 15 residues. The germline V gene has CDR1 SGHRS and CDR2 YFSETQ. DNA of the CDR3: TGCGCCAGCAGCGCTTTTTTAGATCTGAACACTGAAGCTTTCTTT. Translated, it gives CASSAFLDLNTEAFF.

The chain combines TRBV29-1 with TRBJ2-7; the match to TRBD1 covers 9 bases. The CDR3 is 15 amino acids. V was clipped by 2 bases and J by 0 bases; unmatched bases: 5. CDR1 is SQVTM, CDR2 ANQGSEA, per germline. The chain's CDR3 is CSVEMGTGSSYEQYF. The CDR3, as DNA: TGCAGCGTTGAAATGGGGACAGGGAGCTCCTACGAGCAGTACTTC.

This clone was counted a single time. The V and J genes are TRBV7-9 and TRBJ1-3, with 10 bases lining up with TRBD1. J was trimmed by 1 base and V by 5 bases; bases with no gene match: 8. CDR3 length: 17 residues. The germline CDR1 and CDR2 sequences are SEHNR and FQNEAQ (reference sequence). The CDR3 spells CASSESGTGASGNTIYF. The DNA for the CDR3 is TGTGCCAGCAGCGAATCGGGGACAGGGGCATCTGGAAACACCATATATTTT.

V and J are TRBV4-1 and TRBJ2-2; 9 bases agree with TRBD2. CDR3 length: 17 amino acids. Germline lookup yields CDR1 MGHRA and CDR2 YSYEKL. Trimming cost V 2 bases and J 3 bases; bases outside gene matches: 7. The CDR3 DNA is TGCGCCAGCAGCCAATCCCCAGCGGGAGGTTACACCGGGGAGCTGTTTTTT. This codes for CASSQSPAGGYTGELFF.

This clone turned up a few times. This chain links TRBV9 with TRBJ1-1; D unclear. Germline V CDR1 and CDR2: SGDLS, YYNGEE. The ends were cut back, 3 bases at V and 1 base at J, with 13 bases in the middle. The CDR3 is 15 residues long. CDR3 in amino acids: CASSAHPTANTEAFF. The CDR3 DNA follows: TGTGCCAGCAGCGCCCACCCGACGGCGAACACTGAAGCTTTCTTT.

The chain has TRBV7-9 and TRBJ2-3, with TRBD2 identical over 12 bases. V trimming: 0 bases; J trimming: 3 bases; junction bases outside the gene matches: 4. This CDR3 contains 17 residues. Germline V gives CDR1 SEHNR, CDR2 FQNEAQ (reference sequence). The CDR3 coding sequence is TGTGCCAGCAGCTTAGCCGGACTAGCGGGAACTACAGATACGCAGTATTTT. As protein: CASSLAGLAGTTDTQYF. Variable domain in full (rest from reference TRBV7-9 and TRBJ2-3): DTGVSQNPRHKITKRGQNVTFRCDPISEHNRLYWYRQTLGQGPEFLTYFQNEAQLEKSRLLSDRFSAERPKGSFSTLEIQRTEQGDSAMYLCASSLAGLAGTTDTQYFGPGTRLTVL.

CDR3 region: CASSSDPSGGADTQYF. Written as DNA, the CDR3 is TGCGCCAGCAGCTCAGACCCGTCGGGTGGTGCAGATACGCAGTATTTT. The rearrangement joins TRBV5-1 to TRBJ2-3; no definite D call. Germline-derived CDR1 and CDR2 are SGHRS and YFSETQ. This CDR3 is built from 16 residues. Trimming took off 3 bases at V and 4 bases at J, with 18 bases between the two ends.

At least ten counts were recorded for this clone. This chain uses TRBV30 with TRBJ2-2; D gene unclear. V was trimmed by 0 bases and J by 4 bases, leaving 12 bases between them. This CDR3 comprises 15 residues. Germline V gene data show CDR1 as GTSNPN and CDR2 as SVGIG (reference sequence). For the CDR3, the DNA is TGTGCCTGGAGTGTACATAGCTTCGGCACCGGGGAGCTGTTTTTT. Its translation: CAWSVHSFGTGELFF.